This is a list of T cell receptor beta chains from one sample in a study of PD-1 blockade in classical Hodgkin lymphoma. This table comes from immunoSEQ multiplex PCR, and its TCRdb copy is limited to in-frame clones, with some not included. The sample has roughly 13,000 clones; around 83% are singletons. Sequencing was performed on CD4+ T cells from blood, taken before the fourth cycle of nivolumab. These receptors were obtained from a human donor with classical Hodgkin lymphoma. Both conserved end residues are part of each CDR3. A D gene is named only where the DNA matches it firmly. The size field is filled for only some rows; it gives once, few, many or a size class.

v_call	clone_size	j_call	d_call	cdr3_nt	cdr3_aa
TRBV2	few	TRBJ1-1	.	TGTGCCAGCAGTGAAGAAGCGAACACTGAAGCTTTCTTT	CASSEEANTEAFF
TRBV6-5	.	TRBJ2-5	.	TGTGCCAGCAGTTATCAAGAGACCCAGTACTTC	CASSYQETQYF
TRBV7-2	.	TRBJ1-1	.	TGTGCCAGCAGCCTAACGGGCGGAGCAGCTTTCTTT	CASSLTGGAAFF
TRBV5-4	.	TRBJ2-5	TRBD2	TGTGCCAGCAGCTTGGGGACTAGCCATGGAGAGACCCAGTACTTC	CASSLGTSHGETQYF
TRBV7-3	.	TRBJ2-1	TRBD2	TGTGCCAGCAGCTTAACGGCTAGCGGGATAAATGAGCAGTTCTTC	CASSLTASGINEQFF
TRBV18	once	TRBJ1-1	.	TGTGCCAGCTCACCAGGACAGACGTTCAACACTGAAGCTTTCTTT	CASSPGQTFNTEAFF
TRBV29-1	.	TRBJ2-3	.	TGCAGCGTCTCTACAGGTGAGGATACGCAGTATTTT	CSVSTGEDTQYF
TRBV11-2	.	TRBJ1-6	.	TGTGCCAGCAGCCCACCTTATGCAGGGGAAGGGGGTAATTCACCCCTCCACTTT	CASSPPYAGEGGNSPLHF
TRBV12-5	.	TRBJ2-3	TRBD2	TGTGCTAGTGGTTTGGGCCTGGGACTAGCGGGAGGCGATTTGGCAGATACGCAGTATTTT	CASGLGLGLAGGDLADTQYF
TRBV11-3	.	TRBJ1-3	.	TGTGCCAGCAGCCCAGAGGGTGGAAACACCATATATTTT	CASSPEGGNTIYF
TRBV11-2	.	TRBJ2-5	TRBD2	TGTGCCAGCAGCTTGGTCGGTTTTTCCGGACTAGCTCAAGAGACCCAGTACTTC	CASSLVGFSGLAQETQYF
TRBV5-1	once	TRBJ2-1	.	TGCGCCAGCAGCTTGGCCTGGGCAGGGGTCTCCTACAATGAGCAGTTCTTC	CASSLAWAGVSYNEQFF
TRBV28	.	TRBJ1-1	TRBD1	TGTGCCAGCAGCGACCCAGGGGGAGCTTTCTTT	CASSDPGGAFF
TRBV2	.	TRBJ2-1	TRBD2	TGTGCCAGCGGACGGGGGGTCGATCGGGAGCAGTTCTTC	CASGRGVDREQFF
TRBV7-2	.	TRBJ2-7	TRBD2	TGTGCCAGCAGCCCGAGACGGACTAGCGGGGGGGCCCCCGTGCAGTACTTC	CASSPRRTSGGAPVQYF
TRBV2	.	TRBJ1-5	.	TGTGCCTCGCGGCAGGGGAATAGCAATCAGCCCCAGCATTTT	CASRQGNSNQPQHF
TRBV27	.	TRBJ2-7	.	TGTGCCAGCAGTTTGGCCAGAATAATCGAGCAGTACTTC	CASSLARIIEQYF
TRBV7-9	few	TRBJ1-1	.	TGTGCCAGCAGCTTAGGAGTCCCGGGGGTCGCCACTGAAGCTTTCTTT	CASSLGVPGVATEAFF
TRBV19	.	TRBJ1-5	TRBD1	TGTGCCAGTAGTATCGGGTACAGGGGCGCTAGCAATCAGCCCCAGCATTTT	CASSIGYRGASNQPQHF
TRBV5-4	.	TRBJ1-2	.	TGTGCCAGCAGCGCCGCGCAGACGTATGGCTACACCTTC	CASSAAQTYGYTF
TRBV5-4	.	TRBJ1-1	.	TGTGCCAGCAGCTTGGAACTGGCCAGGGCCAACACTGAAGCTTTCTTT	CASSLELARANTEAFF
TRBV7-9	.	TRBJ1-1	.	TGTGCCAGCAGCTTAGCCAGGGATGCTGAAGCTTTCTTT	CASSLARDAEAFF
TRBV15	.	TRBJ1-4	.	TGTGCCACCAGCAGAGGAACTCGGCGGCTTAATGAAAAACTGTTTTTT	CATSRGTRRLNEKLFF
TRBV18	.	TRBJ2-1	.	TGTGCCAGCTCGGGGACCATGGGGGTTAATGAGCAGTTCTTC	CASSGTMGVNEQFF
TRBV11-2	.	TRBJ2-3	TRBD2	TGTGCCAGCACCCTGGGGCGGGGGGGCCAGGGTACGCAGTATTTT	CASTLGRGGQGTQYF